These 20 T cell receptor beta chains were all obtained from the same sample, sequenced in a study of CD8 T cells in Susac syndrome. Roughly 0.5 to 1 ug RNA was reverse transcribed with random hexamers. TCRdb re-derived calls from the immunoSEQ multiplex PCR reads in MiXCR, one entry per CDR3 protein. The sample contains about 430,000 distinct CDR3 sequences, around 85% of which appear only once. The sample taken for sequencing was CD8+ T cells from PBMCs. These receptors all stem from a human donor with multiple sclerosis.

In DNA, the CDR3 is TGTGCCAGCAGCGGGACACTACAAGAGACCCAGTACTTC. As protein: CASSGTLQETQYF. The gene calls are TRBV11-2 and TRBJ2-5; weak D call: TRBD1 (6 bases). Germline V lookup: CDR1 SGHAT, CDR2 FQNNGV. Trimming removed 5 bases at V and 2 bases at J, with 9 bases between. The CDR3 loop spans 13 amino acids.

J is TRBJ2-7 and V is TRBV30, with 9 bases matching TRBD2. Germline V lookup: CDR1 GTSNPN, CDR2 SVGIG (reference sequence). CDR3 size: 14 residues. V dropped 1 base and J dropped 3; count of bases not matched to a gene: 4. The CDR3: CAWSETSGIYEQYF. DNA for the CDR3: TGTGCCTGGAGTGAGACTAGCGGAATCTACGAGCAGTACTTC.

This clonotype was picked up one time. The chain has TRBV4-1 and TRBJ1-2; D may be TRBD1 (6 bases). The CDR3 is 15 residues long. Germline CDR1 is MGHRA and CDR2 is YSYEKL. Trimming took 4 bases from V and 4 from J, leaving 16 bases between them. The CDR3 DNA reads as TGCGCCAGCAGCCCAGTGGGGGCCGCGAGCTATGGCTACACCTTC. As protein: CASSPVGAASYGYTF.

This chain joins TRBV3-1 and TRBJ1-5; no definite D call. This CDR3 contains 12 residues. Deletions cut 1 base from V and 7 bases from J, with 5 bases between. From germline, CDR1 is LGHDT and CDR2 YNNKEL (reference sequence). DNA for the CDR3: TGTGCCAGCAGCCAAGTGGAGCAGCCCCAGCATTTT. Translating it yields CASSQVEQPQHF.

This clonotype was recorded a few times. This sequence joins TRBV2 and TRBJ2-7; TRBD1 is a possible D gene (5 bases). Germline CDR1 and CDR2: SNHLY and FYNNEI. The V and J ends lost 4 bases and 2 bases respectively, with 12 bases between them. This CDR3 comprises 14 residues. DNA for the CDR3: TGTGCCAGCAGTGCGCTGACAGTCCCCTACGAGCAGTACTTC. Residues: CASSALTVPYEQYF.

The chain uses TRBV7-9 and TRBJ1-2; TRBD1 is a possible D gene (5 bases). CDR3 length: 16 amino acids. The ends were cut back, 5 bases at V and 1 base at J, with 17 bases in the middle. Germline values: CDR1 SEHNR, CDR2 FQNEAQ (reference sequence). CDR3 sequence reads: CASSPGHTPINYGYTF. The CDR3, as DNA: TGTGCCAGCAGCCCAGGACATACCCCCATTAACTATGGCTACACCTTC.

This chain joins TRBV7-2 and TRBJ2-3; TRBD2 aligns across 7 bases. Germline V lookup: CDR1 SGHTA, CDR2 FQGNSA. This CDR3 contains 16 residues. The J segment lost 3 bases and the V segment lost 4 bases, leaving 10 bases of the junction unmatched. The CDR3 region has the DNA TGTGCCAGCAGCTGGGGTGTGGGAGGGCCGACAGATACGCAGTATTTT. This codes for CASSWGVGGPTDTQYF.

The chain is built from TRBV6-5 and TRBJ2-7; tentatively, D is TRBD1 (6 bases). Per germline, CDR1 MNHEY and CDR2 SVGAGI. Trimming took off 5 bases at V and 6 bases at J, with 11 bases between the two ends. This CDR3 spans 12 amino acids. The CDR3 loop is CASSAPGAEQYF. The CDR3 bases are TGTGCCAGCAGTGCTCCAGGGGCCGAGCAGTACTTC.

V gene TRBV10-3 combines with J gene TRBJ1-1; D remains ambiguous. V was shortened by 2 bases and J by 6 bases, with 10 bases between the two germline ends. The length of the CDR3 is 13 residues. Germline V gene data show CDR1 as ENHRY and CDR2 as SYGVKD. In nucleotides, the CDR3 is TGTGCCATCAGTGAGGTTGGGCAGCCTGAAGCTTTCTTT. It translates to CAISEVGQPEAFF.

V is TRBV4-1 and J is TRBJ1-1; possible D gene TRBD1, 5 bases. Germline V gene sequence: CDR1 MGHRA, CDR2 YSYEKL. The V end lost 1 base, the J end lost 1 base, and 16 bases lay between the germline ends. This CDR3 region has 17 residues. This chain's CDR3 is CASSQGTYGIRNTEAFF. Here the CDR3 DNA reads TGCGCCAGCAGCCAAGGGACATACGGAATACGGAACACTGAAGCTTTCTTT.

This chain joins TRBV12-3 or TRBV12-4 and TRBJ1-5; no definite D call. Trimming cost V 3 bases and J 5 bases, with 11 bases left between them. The CDR3 spans 14 residues. CDR3 protein: CASSLTGLDQPQHF. CDR3 DNA sequence: TGTGCCAGCAGTTTGACCGGGTTAGATCAGCCCCAGCATTTT.

This clonotype was detected a few times. CDR3 nucleotide sequence: TGTGCCAGCAGCTTATGGGTTTTGGAGACCCAGTACTTC. This gives the protein CASSLWVLETQYF. This chain uses TRBV7-2 with TRBJ2-5; no clear D. The CDR3 has 13 residues. Between the trimmed V and J ends, which lost 2 bases and 5 bases, there was a span of 9 bases. Looked up from germline, CDR1 is SGHTA and CDR2 is FQGNSA.

The chain has TRBV5-1 and TRBJ1-1; no reliable D call. V shed 4 bases and J shed 4 bases, with 17 bases lying between them. This CDR3 is built from 15 residues. CDR1 is SGHRS and CDR2 is YFSETQ in the germline V gene. The CDR3 here is CASSPLDGGVTEAFF. CDR3 sequence (DNA): TGCGCCAGCAGCCCGCTGGATGGCGGTGTCACTGAAGCTTTCTTT. Complete variable domain (other parts from reference TRBV5-1 and TRBJ1-1): KAGVTQTPRYLIKTRGQQVTLSCSPISGHRSVSWYQQTPGQGLQFLFEYFSETQRNKGNFPGRFSGRQFSNSRSEMNVSTLELGDSALYLCASSPLDGGVTEAFFGQGTRLTVV.

The chain has TRBV6-5 and TRBJ1-1, with D perhaps matching TRBD1 (6 bases). V was trimmed by 4 bases and J by 3 bases, leaving 9 bases between them. This CDR3 region has 13 residues. From germline, CDR1 is MNHEY and CDR2 SVGAGI. The CDR3 DNA follows: TGTGCCAGCAGTTGGGCAGGGGACACTGAAGCTTTCTTT. It specifies CASSWAGDTEAFF.

The rearrangement links TRBV5-4 to TRBJ2-5, with 11 nucleotides matching TRBD1. Germline-derived CDR1 and CDR2 are SGHNT and YYREEE (reference sequence). The V and J ends lost 3 bases and 7 bases, in that order; junction bases with no gene match: 8. The CDR3 consists of 15 residues. CDR3 region: CASSSGTGGSRTQYF. As DNA, the CDR3 is TGTGCCAGCAGCTCCGGGACAGGGGGATCTCGGACCCAGTACTTC.

This clonotype was picked up one time. This sequence joins TRBV24-1 and TRBJ1-1, with D hard to call. Deletions cut 3 bases from V and 0 bases from J, with 25 bases between. This CDR3 is 20 amino acids long. Per germline, CDR1 KGHDR and CDR2 SFDVKD. The CDR3 DNA follows: TGTGCCACCAGTGATCCCCCCTTCGGTCAATCAAAGACGATGAACACTGAAGCTTTCTTT. It translates to CATSDPPFGQSKTMNTEAFF.

The chain uses TRBV6-2 or TRBV6-3 and TRBJ2-5; TRBD2 matches at 12 bases. The germline V gene has CDR1 MNHEY and CDR2 SVGEGT. Trimming took 10 bases from V and 2 from J; bases not matched to a gene: 5. The CDR3 covers 14 residues. CDR3 amino acids: CATGTSGWQETQYF. The CDR3 nucleotides are TGTGCCACCGGGACTAGCGGGTGGCAAGAGACCCAGTACTTC.

This rearrangement joins TRBV29-1 to TRBJ2-1, with D unclear. The CDR3 runs 11 residues. V shed 2 bases and J shed 10 bases, with 9 bases lying between them. Looked up from germline, CDR1 is SQVTM and CDR2 is ANQGSEA. The chain's CDR3 is CSVEYGEEQFF. CDR3 coding DNA: TGCAGCGTTGAATATGGAGAAGAGCAGTTCTTC.

The chain recombines TRBV6-1 with TRBJ2-7, with 9 bases aligning to TRBD2. Germline values: CDR1 MNHNS, CDR2 SASEGT. The CDR3 runs 16 residues. J lost 0 bases, V lost 3 bases, and 6 bases had no gene match. CDR3 protein: CASSETSGFSSYEQYF. The DNA of the CDR3 is TGTGCCAGCAGTGAGACTAGCGGATTTTCCTCCTACGAGCAGTACTTC.

The V and J genes are TRBV4-1 and TRBJ1-5; D unresolved. The CDR3 contains 16 residues. V was cut by 3 bases and J by 9 bases, with 21 bases left in between. Germline lookup yields CDR1 MGHRA and CDR2 YSYEKL. The CDR3 loop is CASSQEVGPAFGPQHF. In nucleotides, the CDR3 is TGCGCCAGCAGCCAGGAGGTGGGCCCGGCGTTTGGGCCCCAGCATTTT.